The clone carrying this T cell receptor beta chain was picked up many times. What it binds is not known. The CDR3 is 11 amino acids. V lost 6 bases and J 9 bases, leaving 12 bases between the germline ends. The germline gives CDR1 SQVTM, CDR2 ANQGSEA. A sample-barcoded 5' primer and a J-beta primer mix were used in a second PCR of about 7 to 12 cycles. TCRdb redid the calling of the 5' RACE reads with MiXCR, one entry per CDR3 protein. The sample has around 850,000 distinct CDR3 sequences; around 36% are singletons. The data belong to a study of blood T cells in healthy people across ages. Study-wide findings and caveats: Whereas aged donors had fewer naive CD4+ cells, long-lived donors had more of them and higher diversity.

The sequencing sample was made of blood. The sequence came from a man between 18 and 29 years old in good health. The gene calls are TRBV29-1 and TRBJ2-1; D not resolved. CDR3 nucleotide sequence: TGCAGCGTCGTTGGACGAGGTGAGCAGTTCTTC. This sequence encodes CSVVGRGEQFF.